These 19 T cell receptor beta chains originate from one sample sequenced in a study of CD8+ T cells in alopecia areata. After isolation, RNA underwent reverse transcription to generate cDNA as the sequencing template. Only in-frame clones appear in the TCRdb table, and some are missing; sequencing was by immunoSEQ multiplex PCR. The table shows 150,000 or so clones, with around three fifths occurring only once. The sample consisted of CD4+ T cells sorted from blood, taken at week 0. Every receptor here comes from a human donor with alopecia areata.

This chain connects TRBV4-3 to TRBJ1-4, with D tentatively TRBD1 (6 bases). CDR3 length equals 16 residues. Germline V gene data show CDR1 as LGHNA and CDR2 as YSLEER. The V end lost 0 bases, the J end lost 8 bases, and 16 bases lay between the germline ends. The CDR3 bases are TGCGCCAGCAGCCAAGATAGGGGGATTGGTGGGGAAAAACTGTTTTTT. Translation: CASSQDRGIGGEKLFF.

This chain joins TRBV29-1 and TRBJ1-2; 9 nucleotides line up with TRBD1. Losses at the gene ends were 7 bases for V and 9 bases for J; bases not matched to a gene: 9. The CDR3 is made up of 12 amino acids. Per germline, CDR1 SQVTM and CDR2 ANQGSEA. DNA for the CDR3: TGCAGCGCTGGGACAGGGAGGACTAGCTACACCTTC. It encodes CSAGTGRTSYTF.

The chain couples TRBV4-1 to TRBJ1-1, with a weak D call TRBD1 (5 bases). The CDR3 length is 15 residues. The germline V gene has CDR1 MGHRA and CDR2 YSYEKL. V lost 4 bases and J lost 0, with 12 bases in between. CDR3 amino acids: CASSPWGGMNTEAFF. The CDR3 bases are TGCGCCAGCAGCCCCTGGGGGGGGATGAACACTGAAGCTTTCTTT.

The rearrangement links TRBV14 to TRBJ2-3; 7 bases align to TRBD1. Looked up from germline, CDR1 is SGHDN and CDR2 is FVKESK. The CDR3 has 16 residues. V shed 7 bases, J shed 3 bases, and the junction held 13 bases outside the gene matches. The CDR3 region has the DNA TGTGCCAGCACCCTCGGGACAGACCCATTGACAGATACGCAGTATTTT. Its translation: CASTLGTDPLTDTQYF.

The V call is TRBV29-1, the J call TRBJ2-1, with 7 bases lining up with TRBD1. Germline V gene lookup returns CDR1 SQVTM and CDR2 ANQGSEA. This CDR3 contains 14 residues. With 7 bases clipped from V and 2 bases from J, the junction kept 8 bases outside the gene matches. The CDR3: CSGAQGLPYNEQFF. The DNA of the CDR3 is TGCAGCGGCGCACAGGGGCTTCCCTACAATGAGCAGTTCTTC.

For the CDR3, the DNA is TGTGCCAGCAGTGAGAGCGTGGGCACAGATACGCAGTATTTT. This sequence encodes CASSESVGTDTQYF. This sequence joins TRBV2 and TRBJ2-3; D unresolved. CDR1 SNHLY and CDR2 FYNNEI come from the germline V gene. Trimming removed 3 bases from V and 1 base from J, with 8 bases in between. This CDR3 spans 14 amino acids.

The CDR3 spells CSVPGQGLETQYF. The DNA of the CDR3 is TGCAGCGTGCCGGGACAGGGACTAGAGACCCAGTACTTC. The chain carries TRBV29-1 and TRBJ2-5, with TRBD1 identical over 9 bases. Germline V CDR1 and CDR2: SQVTM, ANQGSEA. The CDR3 loop spans 13 amino acids. V trimming: 6 bases; J trimming: 4 bases; junction bases outside the gene matches: 6.

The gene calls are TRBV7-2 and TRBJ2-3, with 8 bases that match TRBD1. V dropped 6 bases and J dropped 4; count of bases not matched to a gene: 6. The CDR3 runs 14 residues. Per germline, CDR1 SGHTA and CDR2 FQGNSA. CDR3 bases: TGTGCCAGCAGACCAGGGGGCTCCGCAGATACGCAGTATTTT. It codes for CASRPGGSADTQYF.

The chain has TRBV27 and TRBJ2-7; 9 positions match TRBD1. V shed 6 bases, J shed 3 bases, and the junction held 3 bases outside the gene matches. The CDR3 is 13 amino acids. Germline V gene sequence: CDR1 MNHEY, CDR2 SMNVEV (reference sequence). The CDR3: CASRRQGDYEQYF. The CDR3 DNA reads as TGTGCCAGCAGACGACAGGGGGACTACGAGCAGTACTTC.

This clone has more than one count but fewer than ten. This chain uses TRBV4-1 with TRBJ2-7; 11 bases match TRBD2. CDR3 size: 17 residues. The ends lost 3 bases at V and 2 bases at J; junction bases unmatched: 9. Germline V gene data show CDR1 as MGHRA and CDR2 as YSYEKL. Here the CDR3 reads CASSQTLSGGAAYEQYF. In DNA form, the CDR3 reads TGCGCCAGCAGCCAGACGCTTAGCGGGGGGGCGGCCTACGAGCAGTACTTC.

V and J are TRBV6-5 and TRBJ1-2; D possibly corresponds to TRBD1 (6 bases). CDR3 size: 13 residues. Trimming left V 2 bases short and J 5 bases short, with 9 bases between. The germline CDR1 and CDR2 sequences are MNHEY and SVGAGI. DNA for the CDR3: TGTGCCAGCAGTTACCAGGGGAAGTATGGCTACACCTTC. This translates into CASSYQGKYGYTF.

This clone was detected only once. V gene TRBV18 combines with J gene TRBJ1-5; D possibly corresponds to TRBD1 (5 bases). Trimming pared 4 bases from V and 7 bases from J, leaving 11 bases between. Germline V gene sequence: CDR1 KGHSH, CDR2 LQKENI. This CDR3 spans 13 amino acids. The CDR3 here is CASSQGLEQPQHF. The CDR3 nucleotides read TGTGCCAGCTCACAGGGGCTGGAGCAGCCCCAGCATTTT. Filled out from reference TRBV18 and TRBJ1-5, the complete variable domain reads NAGVMQNPRHLVRRRGQEARLRCSPMKGHSHVYWYRQLPEEGLKFMVYLQKENIIDESGMPKERFSAEFPKEGPSILRIQQVVRGDSAAYFCASSQGLEQPQHFGDGTRLSIL.

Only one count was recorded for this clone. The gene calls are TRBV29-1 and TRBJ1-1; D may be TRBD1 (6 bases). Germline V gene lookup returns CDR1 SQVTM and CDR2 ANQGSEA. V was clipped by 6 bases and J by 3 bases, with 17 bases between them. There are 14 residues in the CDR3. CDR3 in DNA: TGCAGCGTAGCCAACAGGGTAGACCACACTGAAGCTTTCTTT. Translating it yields CSVANRVDHTEAFF.

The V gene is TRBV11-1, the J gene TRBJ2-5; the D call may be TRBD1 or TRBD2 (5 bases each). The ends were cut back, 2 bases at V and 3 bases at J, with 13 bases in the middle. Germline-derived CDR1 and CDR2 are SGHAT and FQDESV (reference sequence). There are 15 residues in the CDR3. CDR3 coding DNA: TGTGCCAGCAGCTTACGGATCCAGGGAGAAGAGACCCAGTACTTC. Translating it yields CASSLRIQGEETQYF.

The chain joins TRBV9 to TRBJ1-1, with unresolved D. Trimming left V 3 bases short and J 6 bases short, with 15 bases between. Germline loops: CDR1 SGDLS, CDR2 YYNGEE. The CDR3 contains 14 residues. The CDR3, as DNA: TGTGCCAGCAGCGAAGGCAGGACGGGCGCTGAAGCTTTCTTT. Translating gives CASSEGRTGAEAFF.

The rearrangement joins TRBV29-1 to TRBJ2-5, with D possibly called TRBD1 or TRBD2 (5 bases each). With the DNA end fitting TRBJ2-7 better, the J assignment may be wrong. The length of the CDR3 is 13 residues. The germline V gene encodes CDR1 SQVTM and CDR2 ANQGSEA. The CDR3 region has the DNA TGCAGCGTTGAGAGGGGTGGGGACTACGAGCAGTACTTC. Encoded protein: CSVERGGDYEQYF.

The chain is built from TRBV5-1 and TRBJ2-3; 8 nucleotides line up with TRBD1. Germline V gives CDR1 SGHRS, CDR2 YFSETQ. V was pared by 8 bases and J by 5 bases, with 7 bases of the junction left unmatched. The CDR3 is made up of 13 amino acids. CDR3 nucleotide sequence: TGCGCCAGTTCGACAGGGGCACGAGATACGCAGTATTTT. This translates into CASSTGARDTQYF.

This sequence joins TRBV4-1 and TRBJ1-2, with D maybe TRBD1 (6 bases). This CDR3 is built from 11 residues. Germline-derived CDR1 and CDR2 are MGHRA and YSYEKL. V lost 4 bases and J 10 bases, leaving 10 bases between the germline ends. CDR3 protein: CASSRDRNYTF. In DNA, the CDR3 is TGCGCCAGCAGCCGAGACAGGAACTACACCTTC.

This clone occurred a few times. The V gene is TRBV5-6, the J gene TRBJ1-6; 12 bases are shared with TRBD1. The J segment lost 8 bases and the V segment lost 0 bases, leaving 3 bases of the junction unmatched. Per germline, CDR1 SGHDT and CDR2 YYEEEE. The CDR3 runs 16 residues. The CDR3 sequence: CASSLAGQGADSPLHF. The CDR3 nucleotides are TGTGCCAGCAGCTTGGCGGGACAGGGGGCCGATTCACCCCTCCACTTT. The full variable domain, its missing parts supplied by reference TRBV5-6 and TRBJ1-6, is DAGVTQSPTHLIKTRGQQVTLRCSPKSGHDTVSWYQQALGQGPQFIFQYYEEEERQRGNFPDRFSGHQFPNYSSELNVNALLLGDSALYLCASSLAGQGADSPLHFGNGTRLTVT.